The clone carrying this TCR beta chain was seen only once. What it binds is not known. The study sequenced cultured CD4+ T cell DNA using the Oncomine TCR Beta short-read assay. TCRdb redid the calling of the PCR reads with MiXCR, one entry per CDR3 protein. The sample lists 9,000 to 13,000 distinct CDR3 sequences, around 50% occurring once. These data come from a study of vaccination and CD4 T cells after COVID-19. Study details: Convalescent participants consisted of six males and four females, two being Hispanic. Overlapping spike peptides of SARS-CoV-2, HCoV-NL63, HCoV-OC43 and HCoV-229E were used, and cells were stimulated with them.

Treatment indicated: roughly 10-day PBMC culture with coronavirus spike peptide pools or control peptides (ViraFEST assay). Before Alpha, Beta and Delta appeared in the US, convalescents tested positive (March–December 2020). This CDR3 region has 12 residues. CDR1 GTSNPN and CDR2 SVGIG come from the germline V gene (reference sequence). The V and J ends lost 5 bases and 5 bases, in that order; junction bases with no gene match: 5. General observations from the study: Post-vaccination, and not before, a median about 90% of reactive clones appeared in convalescent patients.

This TCR came from a human donor who had recovered from COVID-19. This chain connects TRBV30 to TRBJ1-1; 7 bases align to TRBD1. Sequenced input: CD4+ T cells from blood, cultured in vitro. The CDR3 here is CAWEGATTEAFF. DNA for the CDR3: TGTGCCTGGGAGGGGGCGACGACTGAAGCTTTCTTT. Looking up the rest from reference TRBV30 and TRBJ1-1 gives the full variable domain: SQTIHQWPATLVQPVGSPLSLECTVEGTSNPNLYWYRQAAGRGLQLLFYSVGIGQISSEVPQNLSASRPQDRQFILSSKKLLLSDSGFYLCAWEGATTEAFFGQGTRLTVV.